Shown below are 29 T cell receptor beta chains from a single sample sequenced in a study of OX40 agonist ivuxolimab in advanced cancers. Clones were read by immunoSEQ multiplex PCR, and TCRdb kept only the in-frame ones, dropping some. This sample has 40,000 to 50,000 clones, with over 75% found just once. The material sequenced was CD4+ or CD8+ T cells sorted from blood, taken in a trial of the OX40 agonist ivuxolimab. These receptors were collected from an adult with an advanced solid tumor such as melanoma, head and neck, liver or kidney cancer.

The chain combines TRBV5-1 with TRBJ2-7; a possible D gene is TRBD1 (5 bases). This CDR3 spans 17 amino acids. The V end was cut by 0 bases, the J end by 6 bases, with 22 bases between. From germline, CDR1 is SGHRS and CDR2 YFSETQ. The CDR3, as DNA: TGCGCCAGCAGCTTGGGGTGGGGCCTCAATCCTCCATCCGAGCAGTACTTC. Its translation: CASSLGWGLNPPSEQYF.

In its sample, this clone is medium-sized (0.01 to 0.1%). In DNA, the CDR3 is TGCGCCAGCAGCGTGGGGACAGCGTATGGCTACACCTTC. Translated: CASSVGTAYGYTF. The rearrangement links TRBV5-1 to TRBJ1-2, with 7 positions matching TRBD1. The CDR3 has 13 amino acids. Germline V CDR1 and CDR2: SGHRS, YFSETQ. The ends lost 4 bases at V and 5 bases at J; junction bases unmatched: 5.

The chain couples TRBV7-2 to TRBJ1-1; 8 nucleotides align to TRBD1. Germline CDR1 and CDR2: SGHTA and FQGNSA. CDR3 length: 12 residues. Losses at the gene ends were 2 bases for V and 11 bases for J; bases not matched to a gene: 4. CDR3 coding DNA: TGTGCCAGCAGCTTAAGGACAGGGCTTGCTTTCTTT. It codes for CASSLRTGLAFF.

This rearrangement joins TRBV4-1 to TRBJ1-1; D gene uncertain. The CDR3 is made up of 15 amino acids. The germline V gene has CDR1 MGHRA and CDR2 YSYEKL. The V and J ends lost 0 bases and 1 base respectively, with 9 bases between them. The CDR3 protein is CASSQDRAENTEAFF. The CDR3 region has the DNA TGCGCCAGCAGCCAAGATAGGGCCGAGAACACTGAAGCTTTCTTT.

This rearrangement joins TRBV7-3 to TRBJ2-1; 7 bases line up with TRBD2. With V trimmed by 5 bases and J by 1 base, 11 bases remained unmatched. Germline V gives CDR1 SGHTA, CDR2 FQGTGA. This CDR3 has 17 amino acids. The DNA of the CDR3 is TGTGCCAGCAGCGGACGACTAGCTTCCAGGTCCTACAATGAGCAGTTCTTC. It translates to CASSGRLASRSYNEQFF.

The CDR3 nucleotides are TGTGCCAGCAGTGTGCTCGACTTGGGAAATGAGCAGTTCTTC. Translating gives CASSVLDLGNEQFF. This chain connects TRBV6-1 to TRBJ2-1; D is uncertain. Germline CDR1 and CDR2: MNHNS and SASEGT. There are 14 residues in the CDR3. V was pared by 4 bases and J by 7 bases, with 14 bases between.

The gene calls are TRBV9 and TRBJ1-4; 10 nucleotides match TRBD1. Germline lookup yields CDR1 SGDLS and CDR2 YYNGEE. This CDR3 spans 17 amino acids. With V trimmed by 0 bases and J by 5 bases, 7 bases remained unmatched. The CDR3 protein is CASSVDEVDRGNEKLFF. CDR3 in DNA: TGTGCCAGCAGCGTAGATGAAGTGGACAGGGGGAATGAAAAACTGTTTTTT.

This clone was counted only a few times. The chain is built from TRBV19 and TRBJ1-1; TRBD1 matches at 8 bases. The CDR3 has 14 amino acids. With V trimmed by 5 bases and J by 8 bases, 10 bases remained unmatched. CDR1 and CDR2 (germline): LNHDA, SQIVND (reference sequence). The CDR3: CASSAPGTGREAFF. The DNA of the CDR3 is TGTGCCAGTAGTGCCCCGGGGACAGGACGCGAAGCTTTCTTT.

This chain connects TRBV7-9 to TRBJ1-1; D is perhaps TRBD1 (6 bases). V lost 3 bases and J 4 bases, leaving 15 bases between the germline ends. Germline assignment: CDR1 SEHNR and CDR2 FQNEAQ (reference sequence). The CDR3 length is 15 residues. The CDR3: CASSFLDSSGTEAFF. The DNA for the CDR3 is TGTGCCAGCAGCTTCTTGGACAGTTCGGGCACTGAAGCTTTCTTT.

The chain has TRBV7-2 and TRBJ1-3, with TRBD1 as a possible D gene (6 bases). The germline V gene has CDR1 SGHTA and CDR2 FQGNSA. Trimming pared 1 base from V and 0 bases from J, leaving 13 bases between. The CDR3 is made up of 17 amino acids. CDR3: CASSLVGGAFSGNTIYF. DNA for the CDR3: TGTGCCAGCAGCTTAGTAGGGGGAGCTTTCTCTGGAAACACCATATATTTT.

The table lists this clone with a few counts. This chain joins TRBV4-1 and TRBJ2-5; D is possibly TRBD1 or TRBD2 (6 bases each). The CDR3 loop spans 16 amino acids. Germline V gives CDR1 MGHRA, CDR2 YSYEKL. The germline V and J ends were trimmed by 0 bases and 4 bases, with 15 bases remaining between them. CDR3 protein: CASSQDHGRGGETQYF. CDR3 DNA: TGCGCCAGCAGCCAAGATCATGGCAGGGGAGGAGAGACCCAGTACTTC.

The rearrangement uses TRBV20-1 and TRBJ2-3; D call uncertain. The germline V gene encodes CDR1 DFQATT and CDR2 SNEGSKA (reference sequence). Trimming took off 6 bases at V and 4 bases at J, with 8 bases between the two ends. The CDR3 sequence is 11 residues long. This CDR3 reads CSAPRSDTQYF. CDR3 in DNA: TGCAGTGCCCCTAGATCAGATACGCAGTATTTT.

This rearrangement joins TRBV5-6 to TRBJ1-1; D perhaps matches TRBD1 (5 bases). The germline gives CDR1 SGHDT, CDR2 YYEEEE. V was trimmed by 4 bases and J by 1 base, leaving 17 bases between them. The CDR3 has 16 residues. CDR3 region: CASSLAGPLGNTEAFF. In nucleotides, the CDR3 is TGTGCCAGCAGCCTGGCGGGGCCCTTAGGGAACACTGAAGCTTTCTTT.

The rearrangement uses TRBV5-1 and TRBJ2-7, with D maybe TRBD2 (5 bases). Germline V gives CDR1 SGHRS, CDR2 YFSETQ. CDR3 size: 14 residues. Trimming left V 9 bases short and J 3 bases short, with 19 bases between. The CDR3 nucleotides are TGCGCCATCACGGGCGGGCCTAGGCACTACGAGCAGTACTTC. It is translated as CAITGGPRHYEQYF.

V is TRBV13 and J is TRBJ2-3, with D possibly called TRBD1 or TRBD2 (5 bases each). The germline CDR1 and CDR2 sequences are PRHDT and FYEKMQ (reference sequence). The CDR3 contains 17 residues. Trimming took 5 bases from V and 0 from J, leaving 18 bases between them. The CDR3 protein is CASSRPLRGLSTDTQYF. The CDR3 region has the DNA TGTGCCAGCAGCCGCCCTCTCCGGGGCCTTAGCACAGATACGCAGTATTTT.

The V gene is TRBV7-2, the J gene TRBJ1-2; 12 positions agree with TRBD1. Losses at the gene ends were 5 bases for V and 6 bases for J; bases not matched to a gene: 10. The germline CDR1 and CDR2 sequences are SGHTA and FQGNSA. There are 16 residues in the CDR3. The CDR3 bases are TGTGCCAGCAGCCCGGGACAGGGGGCTTGGGGTGATGGCTACACCTTC. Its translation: CASSPGQGAWGDGYTF.

The CDR3 coding sequence is TGTGCCAGCAGTGAATATGCGGTCACATACAATGAGCAGTTCTTC. This gives the protein CASSEYAVTYNEQFF. This chain connects TRBV25-1 to TRBJ2-1; D remains ambiguous. The CDR3 totals 15 residues. Deletions cut 0 bases from V and 4 bases from J, with 10 bases between. CDR1 and CDR2 from the germline V gene are MGHDK and SYGVNS.

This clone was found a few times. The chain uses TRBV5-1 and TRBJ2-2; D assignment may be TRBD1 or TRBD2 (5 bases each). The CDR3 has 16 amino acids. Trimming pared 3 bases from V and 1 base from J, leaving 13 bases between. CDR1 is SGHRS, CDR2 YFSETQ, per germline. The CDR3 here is CASSWGTHGNTGELFF. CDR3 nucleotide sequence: TGCGCCAGCAGCTGGGGGACCCACGGGAACACCGGGGAGCTGTTTTTT.

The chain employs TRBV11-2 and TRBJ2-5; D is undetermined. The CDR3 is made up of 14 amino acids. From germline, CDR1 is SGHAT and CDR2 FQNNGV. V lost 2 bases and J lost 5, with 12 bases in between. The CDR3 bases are TGTGCCAGCAGCTTATCGCAGTTCCAGGAGACCCAGTACTTC. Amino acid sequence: CASSLSQFQETQYF.

DNA for the CDR3: TGTGCCAGCAGCTTAGAGGAGAAAACTAACTATGGCTACACCTTC. Encoded protein: CASSLEEKTNYGYTF. The chain couples TRBV11-2 to TRBJ1-2; D call uncertain. This CDR3 is built from 15 residues. Trimming took off 0 bases at V and 0 bases at J, with 8 bases between the two ends. CDR1 SGHAT and CDR2 FQNNGV come from the germline V gene.

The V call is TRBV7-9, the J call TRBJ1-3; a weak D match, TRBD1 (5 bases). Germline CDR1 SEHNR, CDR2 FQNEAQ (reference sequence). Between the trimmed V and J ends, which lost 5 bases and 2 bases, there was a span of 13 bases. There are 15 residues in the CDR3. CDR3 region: CASSNEGRAGNTIYF. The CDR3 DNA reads TGTGCCAGCAGCAACGAGGGCAGGGCTGGAAACACCATATATTTT.

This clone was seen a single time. CDR3 nucleotides: TGTGCCAGCAGTTGGGGGGGCCGGGGAACAGATACGCAGTATTTT. Residues: CASSWGGRGTDTQYF. The V and J genes are TRBV6-6 and TRBJ2-3; possibly TRBD2 for D (7 bases). The CDR3 sequence is 15 residues long. Germline V gene lookup returns CDR1 MNHNY and CDR2 SVGAGI (reference sequence). Trimming took off 4 bases at V and 3 bases at J, with 14 bases between the two ends.

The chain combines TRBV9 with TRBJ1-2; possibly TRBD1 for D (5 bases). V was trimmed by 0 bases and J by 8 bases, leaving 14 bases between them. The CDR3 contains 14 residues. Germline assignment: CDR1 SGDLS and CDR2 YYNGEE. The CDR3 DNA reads TGTGCCAGCAGCGTAGAGGACACCCATGGAGGCTACACCTTC. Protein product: CASSVEDTHGGYTF. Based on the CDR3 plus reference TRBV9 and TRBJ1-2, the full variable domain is DSGVTQTPKHLITATGQRVTLRCSPRSGDLSVYWYQQSLDQGLQFLIQYYNGEERAKGNILERFSAQQFPDLHSELNLSSLELGDSALYFCASSVEDTHGGYTFGSGTRLTVV.

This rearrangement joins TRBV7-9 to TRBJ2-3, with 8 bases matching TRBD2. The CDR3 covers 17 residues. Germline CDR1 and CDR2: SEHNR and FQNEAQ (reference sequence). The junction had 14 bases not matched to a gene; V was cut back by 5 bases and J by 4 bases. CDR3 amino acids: CASSPPIRLAGSDTQYF. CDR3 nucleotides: TGTGCCAGCAGCCCACCAATCAGGCTAGCGGGCTCAGATACGCAGTATTTT. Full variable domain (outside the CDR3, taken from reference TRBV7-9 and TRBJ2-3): DTGVSQNPRHKITKRGQNVTFRCDPISEHNRLYWYRQTLGQGPEFLTYFQNEAQLEKSRLLSDRFSAERPKGSFSTLEIQRTEQGDSAMYLCASSPPIRLAGSDTQYFGPGTRLTVL.

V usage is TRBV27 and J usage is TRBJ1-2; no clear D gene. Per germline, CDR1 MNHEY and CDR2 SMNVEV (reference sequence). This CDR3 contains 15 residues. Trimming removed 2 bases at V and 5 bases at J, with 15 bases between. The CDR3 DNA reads TGTGCCAGCAGTTTAAGTGGCGGTCTCCGGTATGGCTACACCTTC. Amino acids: CASSLSGGLRYGYTF.

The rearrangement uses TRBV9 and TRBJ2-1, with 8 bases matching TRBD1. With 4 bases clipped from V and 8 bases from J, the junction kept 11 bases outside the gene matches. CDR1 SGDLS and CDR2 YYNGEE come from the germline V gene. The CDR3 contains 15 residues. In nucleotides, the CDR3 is TGTGCCAGCAGCCTCCGTGGGCAGGGGGCCTATGAGCAGTTCTTC. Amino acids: CASSLRGQGAYEQFF.

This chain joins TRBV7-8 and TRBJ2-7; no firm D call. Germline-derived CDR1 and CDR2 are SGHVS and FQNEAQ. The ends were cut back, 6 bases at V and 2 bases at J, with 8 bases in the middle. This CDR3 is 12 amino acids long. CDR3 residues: CASRLDTYEQYF. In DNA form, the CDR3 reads TGTGCCAGCAGACTCGACACCTACGAGCAGTACTTC.

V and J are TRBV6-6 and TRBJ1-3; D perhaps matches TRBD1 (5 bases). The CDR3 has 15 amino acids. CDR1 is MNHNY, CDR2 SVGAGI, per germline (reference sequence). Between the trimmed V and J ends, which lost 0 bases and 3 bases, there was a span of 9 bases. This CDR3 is CASSYSAGHGNTIYF. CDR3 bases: TGTGCCAGCAGTTACTCGGCAGGGCATGGAAACACCATATATTTT.

CDR3 residues: CASSQDGTGDSETQYF. CDR3 DNA: TGCGCCAGCAGCCAAGACGGGACAGGGGACTCAGAGACCCAGTACTTC. The gene calls are TRBV4-1 and TRBJ2-5; 10 nucleotides align to TRBD1. Trimming took 0 bases from V and 4 from J; bases not matched to a gene: 5. The CDR3 loop spans 16 amino acids. Per the germline V gene, CDR1 is MGHRA and CDR2 is YSYEKL.